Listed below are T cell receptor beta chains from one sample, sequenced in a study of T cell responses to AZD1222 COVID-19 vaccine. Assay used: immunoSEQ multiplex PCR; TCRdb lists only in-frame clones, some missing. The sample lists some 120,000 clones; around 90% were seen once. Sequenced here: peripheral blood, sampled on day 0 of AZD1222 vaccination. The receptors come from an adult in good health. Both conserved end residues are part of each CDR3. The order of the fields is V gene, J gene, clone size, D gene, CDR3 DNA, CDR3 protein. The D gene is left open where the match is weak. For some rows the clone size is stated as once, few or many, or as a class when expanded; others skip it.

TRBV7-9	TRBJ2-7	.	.	TGTGCCAGCAGCCAGGGACCGCCTTTCGACGAGCAGTACTTC	CASSQGPPFDEQYF
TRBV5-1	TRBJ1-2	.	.	TGCGCCAGCAGCTTTGGGGCTGGCTACACCTTC	CASSFGAGYTF
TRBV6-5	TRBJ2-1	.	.	TGTGCCAGCAGTTACTCAGCAGGGTACAATGAGCAGTTCTTC	CASSYSAGYNEQFF
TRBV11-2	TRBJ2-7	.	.	TGTGCCAGCAGCTTTGCCTCTCTGGGAGACGAGCAGTACTTC	CASSFASLGDEQYF
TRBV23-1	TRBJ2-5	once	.	TGCGCCAGCAGTCAACCGGACAGTCAAGAGACCCAGTACTTC	CASSQPDSQETQYF
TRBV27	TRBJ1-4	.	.	TGTGCCAGCAGTCCCCAGGGACATCCCAATGAAAAACTGTTTTTT	CASSPQGHPNEKLFF
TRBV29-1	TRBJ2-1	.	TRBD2	TGCAGCGTTGAAGTCCAGCGGGGGGACGGTGAGCAGTTCTTC	CSVEVQRGDGEQFF
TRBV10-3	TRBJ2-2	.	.	TGTGCCATCAGTGAGATTGGTCCCGGGGAGCTGTTTTTT	CAISEIGPGELFF
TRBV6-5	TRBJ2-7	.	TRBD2	TGTGCCAGCAGTAGACTAGCGGAGGGGAGAGGGCAGTACTTC	CASSRLAEGRGQYF
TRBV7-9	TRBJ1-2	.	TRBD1	TGTGCCAGCAGCTTAGAACAGGGGCCCTATGGCTACACCTTC	CASSLEQGPYGYTF
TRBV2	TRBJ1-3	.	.	TGTGCCAGCAGGGTGGGTGGAAACACCATATATTTT	CASRVGGNTIYF
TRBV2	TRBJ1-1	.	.	TGTGCCAGCAGATTGGACAGTGGCGTCGGCACTGAAGCTTTCTTT	CASRLDSGVGTEAFF
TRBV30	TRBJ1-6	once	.	TGTGCCTGGACCCCCACAGGGACCTATAATTCACCCCTCCACTTT	CAWTPTGTYNSPLHF
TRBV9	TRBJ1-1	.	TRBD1	TGTGCCAGCAGCGCCTCGGGACAGGGAGTGTGGGGAGCTTTCTTT	CASSASGQGVWGAFF
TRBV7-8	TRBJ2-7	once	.	TGTGCCAGCAGCTTAGTCCAGGGACCCGAGCAGTACTTC	CASSLVQGPEQYF
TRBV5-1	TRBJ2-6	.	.	TGCGCCAGCAGCTTGGGGGGGTCCTCTGGGGCCAACGTCCTGACTTTC	CASSLGGSSGANVLTF
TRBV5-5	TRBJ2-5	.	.	TGTGCCAGCAGAAGGGCGGAGGAGACCCAGTACTTC	CASRRAEETQYF
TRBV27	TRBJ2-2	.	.	TGTGCCAGCAGTCCACGGACAGCCGGGGAGCTGTTTTTT	CASSPRTAGELFF
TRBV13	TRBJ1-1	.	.	TGTGCCAGCAGCCCTAGGCCTCAGAACACTGAAGCTTTCTTT	CASSPRPQNTEAFF
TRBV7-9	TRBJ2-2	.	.	TGTGCCAGCAGCTTATGGCTAGCGAACACCGGGGAGCTGTTTTTT	CASSLWLANTGELFF
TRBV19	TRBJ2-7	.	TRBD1	TGTGCCAGTAGTGTCGACAGGGGCCCGACCTACGAGCAGTACTTC	CASSVDRGPTYEQYF
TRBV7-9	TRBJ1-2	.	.	TGTGCCAGCAGCCCGCAGGGGTTGAACTATGGCTACACCTTC	CASSPQGLNYGYTF
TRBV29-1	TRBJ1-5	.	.	TGCAGCGTTTCGGGCAGGGGAGATCAGCCCCAGCATTTT	CSVSGRGDQPQHF
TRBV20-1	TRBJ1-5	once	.	TGCAGTGCTAGTGGAGGGCGGGGCAATCAGCCCCAGCATTTT	CSASGGRGNQPQHF
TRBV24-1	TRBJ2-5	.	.	TGTGCCACCAGTGATTTGTCGGGGACCCAGTACTTC	CATSDLSGTQYF
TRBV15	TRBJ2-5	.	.	TGTGCCACCAGCAGAGGGGCCCGGGAAGAGACCCAGTACTTC	CATSRGAREETQYF
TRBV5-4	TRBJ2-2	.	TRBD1	TGTGCCAGCACCCCATTAGGGGGCGGCACCGGGGAGCTGTTTTTT	CASTPLGGGTGELFF
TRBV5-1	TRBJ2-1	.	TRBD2	TGCGCCAGCAGATTTGGGACTAGCAATGAGCAGTTCTTC	CASRFGTSNEQFF
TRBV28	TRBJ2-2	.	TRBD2	TGTGCCAGCTCCACTAGCGGGGAAAACACCGGGGAGCTGTTTTTT	CASSTSGENTGELFF
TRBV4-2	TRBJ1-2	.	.	TGTGCCAGCAGCCAAGAGGGGGTTGGGTATGGCTACACCTTC	CASSQEGVGYGYTF
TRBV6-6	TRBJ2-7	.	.	TGTGCCAGCAGTTTTGGGAGCACCTACGAGCAGTACTTC	CASSFGSTYEQYF
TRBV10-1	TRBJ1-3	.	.	TGCGCCAGCAGTTTCGAGGACGGAGGGATTTCTGGAAACACCATATATTTT	CASSFEDGGISGNTIYF
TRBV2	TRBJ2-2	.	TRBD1	TGTGCCAGCAGTGAAGCCCCAGGGGGCACCGGGGAGCTGTTTTTT	CASSEAPGGTGELFF
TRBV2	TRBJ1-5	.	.	TGTGCCAGCACCTCGGACTCCTTAAGCAATCAGCCCCAGCATTTT	CASTSDSLSNQPQHF
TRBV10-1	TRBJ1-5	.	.	TGCGCCAGCAGTGAGGGCCCTAATCAGCCCCAGCATTTT	CASSEGPNQPQHF
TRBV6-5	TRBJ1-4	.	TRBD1	TGTGCCAGCAGTTATAGGGGGCCTAATGAAAAACTGTTTTTT	CASSYRGPNEKLFF
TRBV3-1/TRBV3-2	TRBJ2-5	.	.	TGTGCCAGCAGCCAAGGGTTAGGGGGTGCCGAGACCCAGTACTTC	CASSQGLGGAETQYF
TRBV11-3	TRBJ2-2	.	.	TGTGCCAGCAGCTCCTTTGGAGCCGGGGAGCTGTTTTTT	CASSSFGAGELFF
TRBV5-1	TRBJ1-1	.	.	TGCGCCACCCGCTTGGCCAGTCTAGAGGGTGAAGCTTTCTTT	CATRLASLEGEAFF
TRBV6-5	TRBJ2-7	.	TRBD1	TGTGCCAGCAGTCCCGGGACAGGGCCCAACGAGCAGTACTTC	CASSPGTGPNEQYF
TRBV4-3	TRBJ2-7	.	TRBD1	TGCGCCAGCAGTCAAGAAGTTTTGGAAACAGGGGACGAGCAGTACTTC	CASSQEVLETGDEQYF
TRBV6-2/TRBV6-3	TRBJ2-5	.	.	TGTGCCAGCAGCCCCGGGTATGAGGCGCCCGAGTCCCAAGAGACCCAGTACTTC	CASSPGYEAPESQETQYF
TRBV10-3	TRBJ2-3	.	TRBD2	TGTGCCATCAGTGGACTAGCGGGGGACACAGATACGCAGTATTTT	CAISGLAGDTDTQYF
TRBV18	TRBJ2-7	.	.	TGTGCCAGCTCACCGGGGCGGGCTCAATCCTACGAGCAGTACTTC	CASSPGRAQSYEQYF
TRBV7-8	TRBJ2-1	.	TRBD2	TGTGCCAGCAGCCTACTAGCGGGAGGGTACAATGAGCAGTTCTTC	CASSLLAGGYNEQFF
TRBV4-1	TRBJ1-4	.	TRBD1	TGCGCCAGCAGCCAAGGAGGGACAGGGAATGAAAAACTGTTTTTT	CASSQGGTGNEKLFF